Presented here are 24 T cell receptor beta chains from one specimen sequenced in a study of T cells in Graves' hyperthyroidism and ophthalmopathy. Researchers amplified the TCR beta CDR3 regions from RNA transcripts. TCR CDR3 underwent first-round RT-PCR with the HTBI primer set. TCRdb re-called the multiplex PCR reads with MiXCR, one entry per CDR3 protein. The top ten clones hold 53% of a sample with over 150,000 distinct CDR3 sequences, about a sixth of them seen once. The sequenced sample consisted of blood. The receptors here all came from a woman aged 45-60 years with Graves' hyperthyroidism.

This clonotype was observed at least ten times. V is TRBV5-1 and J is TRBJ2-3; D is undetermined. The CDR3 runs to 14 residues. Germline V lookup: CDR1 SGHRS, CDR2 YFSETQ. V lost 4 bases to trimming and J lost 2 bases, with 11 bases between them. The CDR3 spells CASSLGSYTDTQYF. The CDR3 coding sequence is TGCGCCAGCAGCCTGGGTAGCTACACAGATACGCAGTATTTT.

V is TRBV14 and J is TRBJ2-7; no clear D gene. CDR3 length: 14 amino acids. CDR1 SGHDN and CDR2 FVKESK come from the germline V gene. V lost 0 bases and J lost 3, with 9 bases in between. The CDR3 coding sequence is TGTGCCAGCAGCCAAGATATTCGCGGCTACGAGCAGTACTTC. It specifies CASSQDIRGYEQYF.

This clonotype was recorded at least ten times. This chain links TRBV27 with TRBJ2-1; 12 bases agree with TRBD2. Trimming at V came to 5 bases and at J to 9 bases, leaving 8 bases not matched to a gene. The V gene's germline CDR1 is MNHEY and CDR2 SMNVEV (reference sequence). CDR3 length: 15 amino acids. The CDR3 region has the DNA TGTGCCAGCAGTGCCGGGACTAGCGGGCGGGGTGAGCAGTTCTTC. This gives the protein CASSAGTSGRGEQFF.

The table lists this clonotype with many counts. CDR3 amino acids: CASSYGGVRETQYF. The CDR3, as DNA: TGTGCCAGCAGTTACGGGGGCGTAAGAGAGACCCAGTACTTC. The gene calls are TRBV6-5 and TRBJ2-5, with D tentatively TRBD1 (6 bases). From germline, CDR1 is MNHEY and CDR2 SVGAGI. The V end lost 2 bases, the J end lost 4 bases, and 11 bases lay between the germline ends. The CDR3 consists of 14 residues.

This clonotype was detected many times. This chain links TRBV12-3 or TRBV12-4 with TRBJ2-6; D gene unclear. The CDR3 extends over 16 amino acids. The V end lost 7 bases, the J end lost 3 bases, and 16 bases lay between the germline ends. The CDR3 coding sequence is TGTGCCAGCATAAGGCTCCCATCAGGTGGGGCCAACGTCCTGACTTTC. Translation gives CASIRLPSGGANVLTF.

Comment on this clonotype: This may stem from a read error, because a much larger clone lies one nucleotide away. Written as DNA, the CDR3 is TGTGCCTGGAGTGGTTCAGGATGGGAGCAGTACTTC. Protein sequence: CAWSGSGWEQYF. The chain employs TRBV30 and TRBJ2-7; D remains unclear. The CDR3 consists of 12 residues. The germline CDR1 and CDR2 sequences are GTSNPN and SVGIG (reference sequence). V lost 1 base and J lost 7, with 11 bases in between.

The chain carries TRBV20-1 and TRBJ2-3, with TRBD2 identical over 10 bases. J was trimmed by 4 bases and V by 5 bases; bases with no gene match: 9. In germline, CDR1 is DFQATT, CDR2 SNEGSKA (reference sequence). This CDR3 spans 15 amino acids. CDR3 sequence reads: CSAFRLAGVSDTQYF. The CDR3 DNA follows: TGCAGTGCTTTCCGGCTAGCGGGAGTTTCAGATACGCAGTATTTT.

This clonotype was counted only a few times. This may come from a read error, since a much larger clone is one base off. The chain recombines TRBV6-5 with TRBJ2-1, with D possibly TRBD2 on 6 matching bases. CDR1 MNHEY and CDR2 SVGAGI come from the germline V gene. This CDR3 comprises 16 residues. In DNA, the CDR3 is TGTGCCAGCAATTACTATGGGGGGAGCTCCTACAATGAGCAGTTCTTC. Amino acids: CASNYYGGSSYNEQFF.

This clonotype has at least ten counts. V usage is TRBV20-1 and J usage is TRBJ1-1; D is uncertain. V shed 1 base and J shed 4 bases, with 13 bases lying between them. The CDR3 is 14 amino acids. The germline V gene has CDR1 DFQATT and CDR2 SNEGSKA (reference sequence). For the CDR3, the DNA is TGCAGTGCTAGAGGGATGAGGGCCGTCACTGAAGCTTTCTTT. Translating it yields CSARGMRAVTEAFF.

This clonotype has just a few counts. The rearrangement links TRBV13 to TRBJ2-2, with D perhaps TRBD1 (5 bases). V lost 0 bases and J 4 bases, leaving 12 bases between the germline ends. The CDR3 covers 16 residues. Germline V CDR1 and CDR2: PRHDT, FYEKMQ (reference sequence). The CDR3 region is CASSLGGRQTTGELFF. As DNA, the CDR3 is TGTGCCAGCAGCTTAGGCGGGCGACAGACCACCGGGGAGCTGTTTTTT. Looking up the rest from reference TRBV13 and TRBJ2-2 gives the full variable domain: AAGVIQSPRHLIKEKRETATLKCYPIPRHDTVYWYQQGPGQDPQFLISFYEKMQSDKGSIPDRFSAQQFSDYHSELNMSSLELGDSALYFCASSLGGRQTTGELFFGEGSRLTVL.

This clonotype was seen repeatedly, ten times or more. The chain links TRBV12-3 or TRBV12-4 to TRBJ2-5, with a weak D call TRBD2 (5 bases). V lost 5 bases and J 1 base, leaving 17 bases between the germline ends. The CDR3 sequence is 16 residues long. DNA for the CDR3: TGTGCCAGCAGTCCACCTTATGGGAGACCCCAAGAGACCCAGTACTTC. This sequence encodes CASSPPYGRPQETQYF.

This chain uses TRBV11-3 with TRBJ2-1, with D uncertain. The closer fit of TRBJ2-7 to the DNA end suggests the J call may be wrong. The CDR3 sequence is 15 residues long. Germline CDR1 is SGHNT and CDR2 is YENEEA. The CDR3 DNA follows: TGTGCCAGCAGCTCCGGCCCGCAATCAAACAATGAGCAGTACTTC. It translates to CASSSGPQSNNEQYF.

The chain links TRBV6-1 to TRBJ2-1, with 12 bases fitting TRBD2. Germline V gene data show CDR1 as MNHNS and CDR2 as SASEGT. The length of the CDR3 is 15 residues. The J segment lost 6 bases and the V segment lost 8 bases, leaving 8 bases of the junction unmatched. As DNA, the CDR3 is TGTGCCAGCTTGAGACTAGCGGGAGTTACCAATGAGCAGTTCTTC. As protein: CASLRLAGVTNEQFF.

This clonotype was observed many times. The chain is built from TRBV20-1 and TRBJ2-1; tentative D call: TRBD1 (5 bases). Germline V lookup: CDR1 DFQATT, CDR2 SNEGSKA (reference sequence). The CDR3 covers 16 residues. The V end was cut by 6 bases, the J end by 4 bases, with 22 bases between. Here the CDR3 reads CSARLWESDTYNEQFF. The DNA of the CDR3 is TGCAGTGCCAGGCTCTGGGAATCGGACACTTACAATGAGCAGTTCTTC.

The CDR3 region is CASSLTAGGSTEAFF. As DNA, the CDR3 is TGCGCCAGCAGCTTGACAGCTGGGGGGAGCACTGAAGCTTTCTTT. V is TRBV5-1 and J is TRBJ1-1, with D perhaps TRBD1 (5 bases). The CDR3 loop spans 15 amino acids. CDR1 is SGHRS and CDR2 is YFSETQ in the germline V gene. V gave up 1 base and J gave up 4 bases, with 14 bases separating them.

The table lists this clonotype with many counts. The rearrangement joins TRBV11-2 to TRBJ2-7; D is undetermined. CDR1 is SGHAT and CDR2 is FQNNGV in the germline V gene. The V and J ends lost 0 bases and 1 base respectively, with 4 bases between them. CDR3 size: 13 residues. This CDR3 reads CASSLDRSYEQYF. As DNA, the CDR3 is TGTGCCAGCAGCTTAGACAGATCCTACGAGCAGTACTTC.

The CDR3: CASRIDLALGVPDTQYF. CDR3 coding DNA: TGTGCCAGCAGGATCGATCTAGCGCTAGGAGTACCAGATACGCAGTATTTT. This chain links TRBV12-3 or TRBV12-4 with TRBJ2-3; possibly TRBD2 for D (6 bases). This CDR3 has 17 amino acids. The V and J ends lost 6 bases and 4 bases respectively, with 23 bases between them.

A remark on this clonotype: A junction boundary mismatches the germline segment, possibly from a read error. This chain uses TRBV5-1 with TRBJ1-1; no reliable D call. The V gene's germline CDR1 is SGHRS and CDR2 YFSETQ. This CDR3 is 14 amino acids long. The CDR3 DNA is TGCGCCAGCAGCTTGGGCGGCTCGAACACTGAAGCTTCCTTT. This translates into CASSLGGSNTEASF.

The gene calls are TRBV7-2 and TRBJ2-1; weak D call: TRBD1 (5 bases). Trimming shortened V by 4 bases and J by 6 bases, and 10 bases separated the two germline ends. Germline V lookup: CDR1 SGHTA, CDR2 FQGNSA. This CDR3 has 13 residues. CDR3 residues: CASSSLQGNEQFF. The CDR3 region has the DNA TGTGCCAGCAGCTCCTTGCAGGGCAATGAGCAGTTCTTC.

The CDR3: CASSLVVLTEAFF. In DNA, the CDR3 is TGTGCCAGCAGCTTAGTGGTTTTAACTGAAGCTTTCTTT. The chain couples TRBV7-9 to TRBJ1-1, with unresolved D. The CDR3 is 13 amino acids. The germline V and J ends were trimmed by 1 base and 5 bases, with 8 bases remaining between them. Per germline, CDR1 SEHNR and CDR2 FQNEAQ (reference sequence).

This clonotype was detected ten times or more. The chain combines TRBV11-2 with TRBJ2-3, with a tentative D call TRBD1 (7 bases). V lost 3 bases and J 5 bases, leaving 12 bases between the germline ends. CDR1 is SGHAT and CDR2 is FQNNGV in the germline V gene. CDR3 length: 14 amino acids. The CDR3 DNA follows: TGTGCCAGCAGCTTCAGGGGGGCAGGAGATACGCAGTATTTT. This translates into CASSFRGAGDTQYF.

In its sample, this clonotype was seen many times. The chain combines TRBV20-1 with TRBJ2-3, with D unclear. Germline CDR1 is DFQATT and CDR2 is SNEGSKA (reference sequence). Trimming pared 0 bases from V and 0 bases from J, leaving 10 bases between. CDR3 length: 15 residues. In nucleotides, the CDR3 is TGCAGTGCTAGAGACGAAACCTCTAGCACAGATACGCAGTATTTT. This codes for CSARDETSSTDTQYF.

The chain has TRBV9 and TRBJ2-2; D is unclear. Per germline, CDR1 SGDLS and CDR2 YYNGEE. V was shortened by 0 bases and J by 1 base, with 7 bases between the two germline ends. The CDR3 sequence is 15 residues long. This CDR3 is CASSVVGGNTGELFF. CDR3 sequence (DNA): TGTGCCAGCAGCGTAGTTGGCGGGAACACCGGGGAGCTGTTTTTT. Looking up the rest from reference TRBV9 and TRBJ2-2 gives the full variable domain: DSGVTQTPKHLITATGQRVTLRCSPRSGDLSVYWYQQSLDQGLQFLIQYYNGEERAKGNILERFSAQQFPDLHSELNLSSLELGDSALYFCASSVVGGNTGELFFGEGSRLTVL.

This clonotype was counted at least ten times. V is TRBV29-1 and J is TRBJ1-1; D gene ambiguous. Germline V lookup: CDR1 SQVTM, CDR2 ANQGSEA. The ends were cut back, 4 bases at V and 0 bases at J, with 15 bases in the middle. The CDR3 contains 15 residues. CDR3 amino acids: CSVVSGLNMNTEAFF. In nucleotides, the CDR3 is TGCAGCGTTGTTTCTGGGCTGAACATGAACACTGAAGCTTTCTTT. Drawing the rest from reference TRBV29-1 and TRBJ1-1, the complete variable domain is SAVISQKPSRDICQRGTSLTIQCQVDSQVTMMFWYRQQPGQSLTLIATANQGSEATYESGFVIDKFPISRPNLTFSTLTVSNMSPEDSSIYLCSVVSGLNMNTEAFFGQGTRLTVV.